The T cell receptor (beta chain) described here comes from a study of T cells after yellow fever vaccination (dated by TCRdb to the late 2010s). As for the study more broadly: The SMART-Seq v4 Ultra Low Input RNA kit was used to prepare libraries from fractions with low cell numbers. To track T-cell clones before and after primary and booster YFV17D yellow fever vaccination, bulk TCR alpha and beta repertoires were sequenced longitudinally. Two healthy male donors made up the cohort, one aged 18 to 30 years and the other aged 30 to 40 years. Blood samples were taken at several timepoints before and after primary and secondary immunization, and bulk PBMC replicates and cell subsets were isolated. Summary of the overall study and its limitations: Only a couple of donors were included in the study, so the extent to which the findings can be generalized is limited. After the booster, most of the clones that had expanded following primary vaccination were detected again (roughly 97% of CD4 and 80% to 90% of CD8), which suggests that memory was broadly maintained. A small share of clonotypes was detected in both CD4 and CD8 compartments, with the overlap likely arising from convergent recombination. Computational filtering was required because FACS-sorted repertoires could contain abundant contaminating clonotypes from the bulk population. The secondary T-cell response was weaker than the primary response but faster, peaking on day 5 instead of day 15.

The reads were generated on an Illumina NovaSeq 6000. Synthesis of TCR cDNA relied on 5'RACE template switching, a step that introduced a universal primer site along with unique molecular identifiers. cDNA synthesis was primed from both the TCR alpha and TCR beta constant segments. Two PCR steps were used to amplify libraries, with sample barcodes and sequencing adapters being added in the second step. Sequencing of libraries was performed on Illumina HiSeq 2500 (2x100 bp) or NovaSeq (2x150 bp). From the authors' description of their analysis: Demultiplexing of reads and collapsing into UMI consensus sequences were performed with MIGEC, and V(D)J alignment was carried out with MiXCR. Vaccine-responding clonotypes were defined with edgeR using replicate PBMC samples, requiring FDR below 0.01 and a log2 fold change above 5 up to day 15. CD4 or CD8 identity was assigned to each bulk clonotype according to whether the clonotype was present at higher abundance in the sequenced CD4 repertoire or the sequenced CD8 repertoire. The public sequencing data were trimmed at Q25 with fastp and processed into clonotypes with MiXCR by TCRdb, which kept only in-frame beta chains. All rows with the same CDR3 protein become a single entry with the most common DNA and genes. TCRdb, not the authors, supplied the V and J calls. For this sample there are about 220,000 distinct CDR3 sequences; approximately 3% appear just once. The top ten clones comprise approximately 3% of the sample.

The treatment or condition label here, explained by the study, means: live attenuated yellow fever vaccine strain. A standard Ficoll-Paque protocol was used to isolate PBMCs from peripheral blood. CD4 and CD8 T-cell fractions were isolated with Dynabeads CD4 and CD8 positive selection kits. TriZol was used to extract RNA from bulk PBMCs, CD4 and CD8 fractions, and dextramer-positive and dextramer-negative fractions. The CDR3 holds 14 amino acids from the cysteine to the phenylalanine. Here the CDR3 DNA is all that survives: 42 bases in frame from base 1. The germline V gene provides CDR1 SGHTA and CDR2 FQGNSA. The V end loses 4 bases and the J end loses 6 bases, and a stretch of 12 bases separates them. This clonotype was detected many times. Its antigen specificity is not known. Per-base quality was not reported, and no clone a single base away is much larger than it.

The rearrangement joined TRBV7-2 to TRBJ1-4; the D gene cannot be named for sure. The specimen comprised CD4+ T cells sorted from PBMCs, sampled 10 days after the yellow fever booster vaccination. The clonotype was recovered from a man aged 18 to 30 who received the YFV17D yellow fever vaccine. The sequenced DNA: TGTGCCAGCAGCTCACATACTACTTATGAAAAACTGTTTTTT. Its protein reads: CASSSHTTYEKLFF.